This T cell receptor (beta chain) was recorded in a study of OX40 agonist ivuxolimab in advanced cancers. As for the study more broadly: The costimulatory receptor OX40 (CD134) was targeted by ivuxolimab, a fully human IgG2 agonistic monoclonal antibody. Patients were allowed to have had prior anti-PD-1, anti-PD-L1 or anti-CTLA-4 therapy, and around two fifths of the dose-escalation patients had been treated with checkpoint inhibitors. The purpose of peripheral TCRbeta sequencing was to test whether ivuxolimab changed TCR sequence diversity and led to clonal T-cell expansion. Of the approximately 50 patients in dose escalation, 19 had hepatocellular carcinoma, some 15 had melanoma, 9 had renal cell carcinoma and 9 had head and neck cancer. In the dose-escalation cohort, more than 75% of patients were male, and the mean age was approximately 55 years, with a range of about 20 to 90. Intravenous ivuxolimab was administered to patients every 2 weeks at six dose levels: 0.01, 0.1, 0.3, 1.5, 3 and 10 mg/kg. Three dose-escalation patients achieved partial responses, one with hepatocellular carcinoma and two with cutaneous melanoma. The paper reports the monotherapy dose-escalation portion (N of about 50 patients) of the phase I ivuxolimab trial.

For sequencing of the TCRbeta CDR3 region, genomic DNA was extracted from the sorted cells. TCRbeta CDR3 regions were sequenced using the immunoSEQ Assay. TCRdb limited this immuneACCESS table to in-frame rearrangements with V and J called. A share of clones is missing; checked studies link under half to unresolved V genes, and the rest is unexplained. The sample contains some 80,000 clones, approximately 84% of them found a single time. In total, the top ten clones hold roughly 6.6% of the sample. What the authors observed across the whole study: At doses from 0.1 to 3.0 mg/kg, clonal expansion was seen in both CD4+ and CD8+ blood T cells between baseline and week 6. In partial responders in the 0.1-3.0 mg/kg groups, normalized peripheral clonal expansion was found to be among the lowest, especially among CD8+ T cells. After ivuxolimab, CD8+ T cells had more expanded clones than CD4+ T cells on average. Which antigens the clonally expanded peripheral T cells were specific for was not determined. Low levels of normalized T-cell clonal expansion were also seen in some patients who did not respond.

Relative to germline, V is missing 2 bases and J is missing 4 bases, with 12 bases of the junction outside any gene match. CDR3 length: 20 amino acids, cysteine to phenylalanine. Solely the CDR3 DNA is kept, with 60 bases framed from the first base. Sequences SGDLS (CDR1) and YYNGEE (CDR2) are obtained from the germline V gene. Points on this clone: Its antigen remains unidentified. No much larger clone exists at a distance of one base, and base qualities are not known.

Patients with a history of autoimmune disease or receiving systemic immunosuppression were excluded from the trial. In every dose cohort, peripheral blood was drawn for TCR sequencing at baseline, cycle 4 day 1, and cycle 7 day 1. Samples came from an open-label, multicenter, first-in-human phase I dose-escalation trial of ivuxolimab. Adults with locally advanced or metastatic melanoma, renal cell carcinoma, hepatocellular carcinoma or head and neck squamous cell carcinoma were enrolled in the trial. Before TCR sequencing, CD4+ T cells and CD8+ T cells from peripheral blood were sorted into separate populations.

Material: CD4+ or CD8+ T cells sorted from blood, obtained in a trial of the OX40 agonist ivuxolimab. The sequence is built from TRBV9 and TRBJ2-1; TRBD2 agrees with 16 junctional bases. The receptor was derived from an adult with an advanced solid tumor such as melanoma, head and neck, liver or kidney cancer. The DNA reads TGTGCCAGCAGCGTTGGCCCCGGGACTAGCGGGGGGGCCTCTTACAATGAGCAGTTCTTC. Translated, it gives CASSVGPGTSGGASYNEQFF.